The 13 T cell receptor beta chains presented below share a single source sample, sequenced in a study of T-cell memory formation after mild COVID-19. TCRdb reanalysed the 5' RACE reads using MiXCR and keeps one entry per CDR3 protein. There are 200,000 to 250,000 distinct CDR3 sequences in the sample; 8.5% to 9.5% occur only once, and more than 20% lies in the top ten. Sequenced sample: PBMCs or a T cell subset sorted from them (not recorded which). The receptors stem from a man between 18 and 35 years old who had mild COVID-19 (a few samples of this study predate the infection). Cell type and time point are not known.

A few counts support this clonotype. The genes are TRBV7-2 and TRBJ2-2; a possible D gene is TRBD2 (5 bases). Trimming cost V 5 bases and J 3 bases, with 10 bases left between them. This CDR3 has 14 amino acids. The germline gives CDR1 SGHTA, CDR2 FQGNSA. CDR3 nucleotides: TGTGCCAGCAGCCCCAGGACTGACACCGGGGAGCTGTTTTTT. Residues: CASSPRTDTGELFF.

This clonotype was observed at least ten times. This chain uses TRBV5-1 with TRBJ2-7; D is undetermined. The germline CDR1 and CDR2 sequences are SGHRS and YFSETQ. The CDR3 has 15 residues. V gave up 3 bases and J gave up 5 bases, with 18 bases separating them. The CDR3, as DNA: TGCGCCAGCAGCTCCCAACTTTCCCCCCCCCACGAGCAGTACTTC. Translation: CASSSQLSPPHEQYF. The entire variable domain, with the rest obtained from reference TRBV5-1 and TRBJ2-7, is as follows: KAGVTQTPRYLIKTRGQQVTLSCSPISGHRSVSWYQQTPGQGLQFLFEYFSETQRNKGNFPGRFSGRQFSNSRSEMNVSTLELGDSALYLCASSSQLSPPHEQYFGPGTRLTVT.

This clonotype has a handful of counts. The genes are TRBV23-1 and TRBJ2-3; TRBD2 matches 8 bases. TRBV23-1 is noted as an ORF with a role that remains uncertain. J was trimmed by 3 bases and V by 2 bases; bases with no gene match: 4. The CDR3 is 15 residues long. CDR3 residues: CASSQGSGETDTQYF. DNA of the CDR3: TGCGCCAGCAGTCAAGGTAGCGGGGAGACAGATACGCAGTATTTT.

This chain links TRBV5-6 with TRBJ2-3, with 7 positions matching TRBD1. Per the germline V gene, CDR1 is SGHDT and CDR2 is YYEEEE. V trimming: 2 bases; J trimming: 6 bases; junction bases outside the gene matches: 6. This CDR3 region has 14 residues. CDR3 region: CASSFRDSGDTQYF. The CDR3 DNA follows: TGTGCCAGCAGCTTCAGGGACAGTGGCGATACGCAGTATTTT. Filled out from reference TRBV5-6 and TRBJ2-3, the complete variable domain reads DAGVTQSPTHLIKTRGQQVTLRCSPKSGHDTVSWYQQALGQGPQFIFQYYEEEERQRGNFPDRFSGHQFPNYSSELNVNALLLGDSALYLCASSFRDSGDTQYFGPGTRLTVL.

J is TRBJ2-7 and V is TRBV12-3 or TRBV12-4, with 9 bases aligning to TRBD1. The trim removed 4 bases at V and 4 bases at J, leaving 8 bases unmatched. The CDR3 covers 15 residues. The CDR3 sequence is CASSSGTGMQYEQYF. The CDR3 DNA follows: TGTGCCAGCAGTTCCGGGACAGGGATGCAGTACGAGCAGTACTTC.

This clonotype turned up a few times. The chain links TRBV6-6 to TRBJ2-1; tentatively, D is TRBD2 (5 bases). Germline V gene data show CDR1 as MNHNY and CDR2 as SVGAGI (reference sequence). The CDR3 consists of 12 residues. V dropped 2 bases and J dropped 9 bases, with 8 bases sitting between them. This CDR3 is CASSYTSSEQFF. CDR3 DNA sequence: TGTGCCAGCAGTTACACTAGTAGTGAGCAGTTCTTC.

The CDR3 loop reads CASSLSGTDNYGYTF. In DNA form, the CDR3 reads TGTGCCAGCAGCTTGTCCGGGACAGATAACTATGGCTACACCTTC. The rearrangement joins TRBV7-2 to TRBJ1-2; 7 bases map to TRBD1. The germline CDR1 and CDR2 sequences are SGHTA and FQGNSA. This CDR3 is 15 amino acids long. Trimming took 3 bases from V and 1 from J; bases not matched to a gene: 5.

This clonotype was picked up a small number of times. V is TRBV28 and J is TRBJ1-5; possibly TRBD1 for D (6 bases). The CDR3 is 17 residues long. Germline V lookup: CDR1 MDHEN, CDR2 SYDVKM. V shed 6 bases and J shed 7 bases, with 25 bases lying between them. Written as DNA, the CDR3 is TGTGCCAGCAGCACCCCCTCGGGGGGCGGAAGGGGACAGCCCCAGCATTTT. Amino acid sequence: CASSTPSGGGRGQPQHF. Based on the CDR3 plus reference TRBV28 and TRBJ1-5, the full variable domain is DVKVTQSSRYLVKRTGEKVFLECVQDMDHENMFWYRQDPGLGLRLIYFSYDVKMKEKGDIPEGYSVSREKKERFSLILESASTNQTSMYLCASSTPSGGGRGQPQHFGDGTRLSIL.

This chain joins TRBV21-1 and TRBJ2-7; TRBD1, the table's D call, lacks a check against the DNA. TRBV21-1 is marked as a pseudogene. The CDR3 has 15 amino acids. CDR3 nucleotide sequence: TGTGCCAGCAGCACGCCGGACAGAAAGAGGTACGAGCAGTACTTC. Translating it yields CASSTPDRKRYEQYF.

This clonotype has a handful of counts. This chain uses TRBV11-2 with TRBJ1-5, with unresolved D. Germline CDR1 reads SGHAT; CDR2 reads FQNNGV. The CDR3 sequence is 15 residues long. Trimming cost V 5 bases and J 5 bases, with 16 bases left between them. The CDR3 reads CASSAVPYPDQPQHF. The CDR3 region has the DNA TGTGCCAGCAGCGCCGTCCCCTACCCTGATCAGCCCCAGCATTTT.

V is TRBV7-2 and J is TRBJ1-2; D gene uncertain. Between the trimmed V and J ends, which lost 0 bases and 2 bases, there was a span of 7 bases. The germline V gene has CDR1 SGHTA and CDR2 FQGNSA. The CDR3 covers 14 residues. CDR3 sequence reads: CASSLALENYGYTF. The CDR3 DNA is TGTGCCAGCAGCTTAGCGCTTGAAAACTATGGCTACACCTTC.

This clonotype was seen only a few times. J is TRBJ1-1 and V is TRBV5-5; D perhaps matches TRBD1 (6 bases). Germline-derived CDR1 and CDR2 are SGHKS and YYEKEE (reference sequence). The CDR3 is 16 amino acids. The V end was cut by 4 bases, the J end by 1 base, with 17 bases between. The CDR3 reads CASSEGVSSKNTEAFF. CDR3 DNA sequence: TGTGCCAGCAGCGAGGGGGTTTCCTCTAAGAACACTGAAGCTTTCTTT.

This chain joins TRBV20-1 and TRBJ2-7, with 7 bases that match TRBD1. CDR1 is DFQATT and CDR2 is SNEGSKA in the germline V gene (reference sequence). The CDR3 spans 15 residues. V lost 2 bases to trimming and J lost 1 base; unmatched junction nucleotides: 8. The CDR3 coding sequence is TGCAGTGCTAGAAGCCCAGGGGGAGAATCCTACGAGCAGTACTTC. Translated, it gives CSARSPGGESYEQYF.